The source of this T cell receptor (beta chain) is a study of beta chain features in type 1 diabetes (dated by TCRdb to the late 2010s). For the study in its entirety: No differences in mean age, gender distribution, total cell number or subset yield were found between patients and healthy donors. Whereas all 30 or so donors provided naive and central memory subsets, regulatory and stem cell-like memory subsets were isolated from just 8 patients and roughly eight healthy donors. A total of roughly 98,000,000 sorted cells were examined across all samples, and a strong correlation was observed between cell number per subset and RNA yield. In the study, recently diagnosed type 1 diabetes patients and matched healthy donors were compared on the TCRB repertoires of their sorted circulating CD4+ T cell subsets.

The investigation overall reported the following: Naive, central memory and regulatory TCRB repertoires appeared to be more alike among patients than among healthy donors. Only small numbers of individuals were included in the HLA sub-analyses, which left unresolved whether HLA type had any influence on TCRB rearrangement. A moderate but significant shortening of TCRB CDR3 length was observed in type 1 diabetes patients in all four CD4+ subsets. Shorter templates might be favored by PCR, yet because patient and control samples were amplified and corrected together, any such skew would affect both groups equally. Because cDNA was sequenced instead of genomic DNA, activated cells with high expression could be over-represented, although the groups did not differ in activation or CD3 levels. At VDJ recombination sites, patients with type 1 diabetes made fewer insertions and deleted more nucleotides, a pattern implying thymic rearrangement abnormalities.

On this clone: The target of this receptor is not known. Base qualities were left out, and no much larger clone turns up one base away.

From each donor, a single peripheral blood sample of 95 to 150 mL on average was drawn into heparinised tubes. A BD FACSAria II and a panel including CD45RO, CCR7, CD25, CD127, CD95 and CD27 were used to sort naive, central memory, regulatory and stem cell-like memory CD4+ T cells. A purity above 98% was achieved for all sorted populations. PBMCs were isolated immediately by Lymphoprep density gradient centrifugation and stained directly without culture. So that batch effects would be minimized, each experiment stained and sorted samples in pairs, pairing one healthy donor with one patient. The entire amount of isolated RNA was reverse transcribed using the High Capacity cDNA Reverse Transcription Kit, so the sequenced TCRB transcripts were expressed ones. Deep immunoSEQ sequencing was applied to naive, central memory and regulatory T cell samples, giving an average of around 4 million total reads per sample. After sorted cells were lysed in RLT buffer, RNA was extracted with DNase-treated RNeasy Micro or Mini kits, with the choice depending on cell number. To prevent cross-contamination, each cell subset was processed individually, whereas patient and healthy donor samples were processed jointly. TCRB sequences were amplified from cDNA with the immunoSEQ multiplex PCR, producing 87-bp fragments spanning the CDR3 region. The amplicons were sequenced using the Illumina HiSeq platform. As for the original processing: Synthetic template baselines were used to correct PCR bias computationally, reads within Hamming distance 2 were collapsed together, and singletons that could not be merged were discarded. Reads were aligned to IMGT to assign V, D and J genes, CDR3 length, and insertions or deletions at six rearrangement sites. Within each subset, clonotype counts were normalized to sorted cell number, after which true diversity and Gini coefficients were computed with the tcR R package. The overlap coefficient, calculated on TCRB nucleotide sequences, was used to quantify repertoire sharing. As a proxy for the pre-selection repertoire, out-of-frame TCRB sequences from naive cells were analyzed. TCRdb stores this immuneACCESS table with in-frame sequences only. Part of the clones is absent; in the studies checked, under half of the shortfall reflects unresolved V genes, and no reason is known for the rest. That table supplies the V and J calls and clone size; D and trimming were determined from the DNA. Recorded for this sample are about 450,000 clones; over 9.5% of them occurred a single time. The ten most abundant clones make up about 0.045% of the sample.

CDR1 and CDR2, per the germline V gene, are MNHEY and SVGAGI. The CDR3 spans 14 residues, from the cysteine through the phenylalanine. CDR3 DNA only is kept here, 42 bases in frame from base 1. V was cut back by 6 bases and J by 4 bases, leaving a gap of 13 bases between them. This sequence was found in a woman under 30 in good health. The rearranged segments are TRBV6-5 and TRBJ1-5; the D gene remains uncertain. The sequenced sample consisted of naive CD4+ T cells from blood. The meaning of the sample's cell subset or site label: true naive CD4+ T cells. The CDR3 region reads CASRALGGNQPQHF. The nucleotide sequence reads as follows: TGTGCCAGCAGGGCGTTAGGTGGGAATCAGCCCCAGCATTTT.